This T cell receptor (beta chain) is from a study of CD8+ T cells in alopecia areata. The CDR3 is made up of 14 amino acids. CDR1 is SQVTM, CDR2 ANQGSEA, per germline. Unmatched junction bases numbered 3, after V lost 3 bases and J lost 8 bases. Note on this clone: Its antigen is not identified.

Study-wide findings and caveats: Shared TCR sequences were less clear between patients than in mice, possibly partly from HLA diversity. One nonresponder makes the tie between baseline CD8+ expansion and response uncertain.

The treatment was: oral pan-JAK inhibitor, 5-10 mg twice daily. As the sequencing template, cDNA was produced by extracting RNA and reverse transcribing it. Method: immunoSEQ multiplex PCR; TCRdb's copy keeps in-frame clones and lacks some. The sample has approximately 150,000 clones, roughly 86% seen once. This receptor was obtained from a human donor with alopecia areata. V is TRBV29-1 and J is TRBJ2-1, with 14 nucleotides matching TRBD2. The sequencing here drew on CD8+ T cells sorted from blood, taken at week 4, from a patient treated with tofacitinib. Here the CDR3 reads CSVEGTSGSDEQFF. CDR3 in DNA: TGCAGCGTTGAGGGGACTAGCGGGAGCGATGAGCAGTTCTTC.